One T cell receptor (beta chain) is described in this entry. Its specificity is unknown. Other DNA sequences of this sample code for an identical CDR3. The CDR3 runs 18 residues. Germline CDR1 LGHDT, CDR2 YNNKEL (reference sequence). J was trimmed by 4 bases and V by 1 base; bases with no gene match: 10. Profiling relied on immunoSEQ multiplex PCR, and the TCRdb table lists in-frame clones only, not all of them. In the table there are under 200,000 clones, about 91% of which are singletons. These data originate in a study of T cell responses to AZD1222 COVID-19 vaccine. General study points: Variant regions that are unmutated are reportedly the target of nearly half of spike-specific TCRs. Baseline seropositivity occurred in only a handful of AZD1222 recipients. Most donors were white British and more were female, and clonal diversity was possibly underestimated. After two AZD1222 doses, spike-specific TCR breadth and depth rose versus day 0.

This specimen consisted of peripheral blood, obtained on day 0 of MenACWY control vaccination. This sequence was found in an adult in good health. The chain joins TRBV3-1 (or the pseudogene TRBV3-2) to TRBJ2-6; 7 bases line up with TRBD1. This chain's CDR3 is CASSQGGNRGSGANVLTF. The CDR3 nucleotides read TGTGCCAGCAGCCAAGGGGGTAACAGGGGCTCCGGGGCCAACGTCCTGACTTTC.